A single sample is the source of the 20 T cell receptor beta chains below, sequenced in a study of T cell repertoires in cytomegalovirus infection. A single record per CDR3 protein comes from TCRdb applying MiXCR to the reads. The sample has around 330,000 distinct CDR3 sequences; roughly a sixth are singletons. Sequencing input: PBMCs. The receptors were gathered from a human donor in good health (CMV status not recorded). Some clones in this sample may be carry-over from other donors' samples.

The chain employs TRBV6-5 and TRBJ2-7, with 9 nucleotides matching TRBD1. CDR3 length: 16 residues. CDR1 and CDR2 (germline): MNHEY, SVGAGI. With V trimmed by 0 bases and J by 2 bases, 5 bases remained unmatched. The CDR3 here is CASSYSWGTGPYEQYF. The CDR3 DNA reads TGTGCCAGCAGTTACTCATGGGGGACAGGGCCCTACGAGCAGTACTTC.

The chain links TRBV10-3 to TRBJ2-7; D is possibly TRBD1 (5 bases). Germline V gene lookup returns CDR1 ENHRY and CDR2 SYGVKD. The germline V and J ends were trimmed by 11 bases and 0 bases, with 20 bases remaining between them. This CDR3 region has 15 residues. CDR3 sequence: CASGQGWSDSYEQYF. As DNA, the CDR3 is TGTGCCTCCGGGCAGGGTTGGTCTGACTCCTACGAGCAGTACTTC.

This clonotype was detected only a few times. The chain combines TRBV25-1 with TRBJ2-7; weak D call: TRBD1 (5 bases). This CDR3 is built from 14 residues. CDR1 is MGHDK, CDR2 SYGVNS, per germline. Between the trimmed V and J ends, which lost 2 bases and 0 bases, there was a span of 8 bases. The chain's CDR3 is CASSEETDSYEQYF. The CDR3 bases are TGTGCCAGCAGTGAAGAGACAGACTCCTACGAGCAGTACTTC.

This clonotype has only a few counts. The gene calls are TRBV2 and TRBJ1-2; D may be TRBD1 (5 bases). Trimming stripped 5 bases from V and 5 bases from J, with 18 bases between. CDR1 SNHLY and CDR2 FYNNEI come from the germline V gene. The CDR3 totals 15 residues. This CDR3 is CASSQRGIQIYGYTF. The CDR3 DNA sequence: TGTGCCAGCAGTCAAAGGGGTATACAAATATATGGCTACACCTTC.

This clonotype was observed many times. The chain couples TRBV12-3 or TRBV12-4 to TRBJ2-1; 11 bases match TRBD2. CDR3 length equals 18 residues. Trimming removed 5 bases from V and 4 bases from J; junction bases left unmatched: 13. The chain's CDR3 is CASSAANILAGEYNEQFF. CDR3 bases: TGTGCCAGCAGTGCCGCCAACATACTAGCGGGGGAGTACAATGAGCAGTTCTTC.

This clonotype was counted only a few times. The J gene is TRBJ2-1, the V gene TRBV7-8, with a tentative D call TRBD2 (6 bases). The V end lost 2 bases, the J end lost 3 bases, and 14 bases lay between the germline ends. The CDR3 length is 16 residues. CDR1 is SGHVS, CDR2 FQNEAQ, per germline. The CDR3 here is CASSLLGGAGYNEQFF. CDR3 coding DNA: TGTGCCAGCAGCTTACTCGGCGGGGCCGGCTACAATGAGCAGTTCTTC.

The rearrangement links TRBV6-6 to TRBJ2-7; 12 bases are a match to TRBD2. The V and J ends lost 7 bases and 6 bases, in that order; junction bases with no gene match: 7. From germline, CDR1 is MNHNY and CDR2 SVGAGI (reference sequence). This CDR3 spans 14 amino acids. CDR3 loop: CASNLAGGQSEQYF. For the CDR3, the DNA is TGTGCCAGCAACCTAGCGGGGGGGCAGAGCGAGCAGTACTTC.

The chain links TRBV10-3 to TRBJ2-7, with D perhaps TRBD2 (5 bases). Trimming stripped 0 bases from V and 2 bases from J, with 14 bases between. CDR1 and CDR2 from the germline V gene are ENHRY and SYGVKD. The CDR3 length is 16 residues. CDR3 residues: CAISESRDSVTYEQYF. CDR3 DNA: TGTGCCATCAGTGAGTCGAGGGATAGCGTAACCTACGAGCAGTACTTC.

The rearrangement joins TRBV10-3 to TRBJ1-1, with no clear D. This CDR3 contains 13 residues. Trimming stripped 6 bases from V and 2 bases from J, with 10 bases between. Germline V gene sequence: CDR1 ENHRY, CDR2 SYGVKD. Here the CDR3 DNA reads TGTGCCATCAGCGACGGGTTTAACACTGAAGCTTTCTTT. Amino acid sequence: CAISDGFNTEAFF.

This rearrangement joins TRBV7-9 to TRBJ1-5, with 8 nucleotides matching TRBD1. V shed 3 bases, J shed 4 bases, and the junction held 5 bases outside the gene matches. This CDR3 comprises 15 residues. Germline assignment: CDR1 SEHNR and CDR2 FQNEAQ (reference sequence). The CDR3 DNA sequence: TGTGCCAGCAGCTTTATAGGACAGGGAAATCAGCCCCAGCATTTT. It translates to CASSFIGQGNQPQHF.

The chain uses TRBV20-1 and TRBJ1-2; D is unclear. In germline, CDR1 is DFQATT, CDR2 SNEGSKA (reference sequence). V lost 6 bases and J lost 3, with 14 bases in between. The CDR3 contains 13 residues. The CDR3 spells CSAPPRVDYGYTF. The CDR3 DNA is TGCAGTGCCCCCCCCCGGGTGGACTATGGCTACACCTTC.

This clonotype was picked up many times. V usage is TRBV6-2 or TRBV6-3 and J usage is TRBJ1-1, with D hard to call. The CDR3 runs to 14 residues. Germline V lookup: CDR1 MNHEY, CDR2 SVGEGT. The V end was cut by 1 base, the J end by 1 base, with 7 bases between. As DNA, the CDR3 is TGTGCCAGCAGTTACTTCACAGAGAACACTGAAGCTTTCTTT. Translated: CASSYFTENTEAFF.

This clonotype was observed at least ten times. The rearrangement joins TRBV7-2 to TRBJ1-4, with D possibly matching TRBD1 (5 bases). Trimming stripped 5 bases from V and 5 bases from J, with 9 bases between. CDR1 is SGHTA, CDR2 FQGNSA, per germline. The length of the CDR3 is 13 residues. The CDR3 sequence is CASSTTANEKLFF. The DNA of the CDR3 is TGTGCCAGCAGCACGACAGCAAATGAAAAACTGTTTTTT.

This clonotype was counted between two and nine times. The J gene is TRBJ1-6, the V gene TRBV20-1; D gene unclear. The V end was cut by 3 bases, the J end by 4 bases, with 16 bases between. This CDR3 is built from 16 residues. CDR1 is DFQATT and CDR2 is SNEGSKA in the germline V gene (reference sequence). CDR3 bases: TGCAGTGCTAGGAGTCCCCGAGGAACTTATAATTCACCCCTCCACTTT. The encoded protein is CSARSPRGTYNSPLHF.

This clonotype was seen many times. The genes are TRBV4-1 and TRBJ2-6; D is possibly TRBD2 (7 bases). Germline V gene sequence: CDR1 MGHRA, CDR2 YSYEKL. Trimming removed 2 bases at V and 2 bases at J, with 16 bases between. This CDR3 region has 18 residues. The CDR3 sequence: CASSQRQGRGTGANVLTF. DNA for the CDR3: TGCGCCAGCAGCCAACGTCAAGGGAGGGGGACTGGGGCCAACGTCCTGACTTTC.

This clonotype was recorded many times. V is TRBV7-2 and J is TRBJ1-3; TRBD1 matches at 12 bases. Unmatched junction bases numbered 8, after V lost 5 bases and J lost 0 bases. Germline CDR1 reads SGHTA; CDR2 reads FQGNSA. There are 18 residues in the CDR3. The DNA of the CDR3 is TGTGCCAGCAGCCCTCCGGGACAGGGGGCTTACTCTGGAAACACCATATATTTT. It encodes CASSPPGQGAYSGNTIYF. Together with reference TRBV7-2 and TRBJ1-3, the CDR3 gives the full variable domain: GAGVSQSPSNKVTEKGKDVELRCDPISGHTALYWYRQSLGQGLEFLIYFQGNSAPDKSGLPSDRFSAERTGGSVSTLTIQRTQQEDSAVYLCASSPPGQGAYSGNTIYFGEGSWLTVV.

This clonotype was counted between two and nine times. This rearrangement joins TRBV6-1 to TRBJ1-5; tentatively, D is TRBD1 (6 bases). This CDR3 comprises 15 residues. Germline CDR1 is MNHNS and CDR2 is SASEGT. Trimming left V 7 bases short and J 0 bases short, with 13 bases between. Written as DNA, the CDR3 is TGTGCCAGCAAGGGGGGGGGTTATAGCAATCAGCCCCAGCATTTT. Its translation is CASKGGGYSNQPQHF.

This clonotype was seen many times. The rearrangement joins TRBV4-1 to TRBJ2-5; D tentatively reads TRBD1 or TRBD2 (5 bases each). V gave up 4 bases and J gave up 0 bases, with 18 bases separating them. In germline, CDR1 is MGHRA, CDR2 YSYEKL. The CDR3 sequence is 17 residues long. CDR3 in amino acids: CASSRTHGTGNQETQYF. The CDR3, as DNA: TGCGCCAGCAGCCGAACTCACGGGACGGGGAACCAAGAGACCCAGTACTTC.

The chain combines TRBV2 with TRBJ2-5, with D possibly TRBD2 on 5 matching bases. Germline CDR1 is SNHLY and CDR2 is FYNNEI. Trimming removed 1 base from V and 4 bases from J, with 13 bases in between. CDR3 length: 15 amino acids. Written as DNA, the CDR3 is TGTGCCAGCAGTGAAGTATACGGGGTACGAGAGACCCAGTACTTC. The encoded protein is CASSEVYGVRETQYF.

The V and J genes are TRBV11-2 and TRBJ2-5, with TRBD2 matching over 10 bases. With V trimmed by 5 bases and J by 5 bases, 11 bases remained unmatched. This CDR3 is 16 amino acids long. The germline gives CDR1 SGHAT, CDR2 FQNNGV. This CDR3 is CASSVIGLAGEETQYF. For the CDR3, the DNA is TGTGCCAGCAGCGTAATCGGCCTAGCGGGGGAGGAGACCCAGTACTTC.